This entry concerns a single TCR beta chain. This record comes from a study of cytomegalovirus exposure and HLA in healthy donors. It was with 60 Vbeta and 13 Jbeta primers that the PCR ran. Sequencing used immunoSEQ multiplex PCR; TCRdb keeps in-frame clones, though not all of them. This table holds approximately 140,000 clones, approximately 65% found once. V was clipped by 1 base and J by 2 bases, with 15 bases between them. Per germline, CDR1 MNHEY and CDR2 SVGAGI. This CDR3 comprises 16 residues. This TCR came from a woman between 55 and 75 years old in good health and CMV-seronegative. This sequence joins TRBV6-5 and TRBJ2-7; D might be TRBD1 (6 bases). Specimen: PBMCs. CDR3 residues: CASSYYPRGQTYEQYF. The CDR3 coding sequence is TGTGCCAGCAGTTACTACCCCAGGGGACAAACCTACGAGCAGTACTTC.